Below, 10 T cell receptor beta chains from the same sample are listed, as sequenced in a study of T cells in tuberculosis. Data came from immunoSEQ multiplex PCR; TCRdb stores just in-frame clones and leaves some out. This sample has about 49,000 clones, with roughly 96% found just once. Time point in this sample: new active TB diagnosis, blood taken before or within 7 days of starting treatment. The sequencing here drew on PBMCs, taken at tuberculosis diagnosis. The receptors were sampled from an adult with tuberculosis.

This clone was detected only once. The CDR3 DNA reads TGTGCCAGCAGCTTAGGTGGACATATAACACTTGAAGCTTTCTTT. This encodes CASSLGGHITLEAFF. The chain links TRBV7-8 to TRBJ1-1; D may be TRBD1 (5 bases). The ends were cut back, 1 base at V and 7 bases at J, with 16 bases in the middle. Germline CDR1 is SGHVS and CDR2 is FQNEAQ. The CDR3 contains 15 residues.

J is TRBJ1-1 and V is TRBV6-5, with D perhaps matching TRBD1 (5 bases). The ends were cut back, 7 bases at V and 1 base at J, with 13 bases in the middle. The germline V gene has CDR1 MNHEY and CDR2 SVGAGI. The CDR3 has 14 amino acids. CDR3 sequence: CASKSRAGNTEAFF. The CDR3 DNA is TGTGCCAGCAAGTCCAGGGCTGGGAACACTGAAGCTTTCTTT.

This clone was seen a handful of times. CDR3 sequence (DNA): TGTGCCAGCAGTTCCTCATTTCGGGTGGGTGAAAAACTGTTTTTT. As protein: CASSSSFRVGEKLFF. This sequence joins TRBV27 and TRBJ1-4; D gene ambiguous. The CDR3 consists of 15 residues. Trimming shortened V by 4 bases and J by 7 bases, and 16 bases separated the two germline ends. The V gene's germline CDR1 is MNHEY and CDR2 SMNVEV (reference sequence).

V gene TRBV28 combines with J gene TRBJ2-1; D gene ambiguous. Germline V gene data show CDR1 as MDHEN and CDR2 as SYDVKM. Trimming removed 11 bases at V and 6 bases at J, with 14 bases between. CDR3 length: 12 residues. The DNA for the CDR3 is TGTGCCCTTTCTAGTAACGGCAATGAGCAGTTCTTC. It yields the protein CALSSNGNEQFF. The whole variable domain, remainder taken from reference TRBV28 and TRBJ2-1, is DVKVTQSSRYLVKRTGEKVFLECVQDMDHENMFWYRQDPGLGLRLIYFSYDVKMKEKGDIPEGYSVSREKKERFSLILESASTNQTSMYLCALSSNGNEQFFGPGTRLTVL.

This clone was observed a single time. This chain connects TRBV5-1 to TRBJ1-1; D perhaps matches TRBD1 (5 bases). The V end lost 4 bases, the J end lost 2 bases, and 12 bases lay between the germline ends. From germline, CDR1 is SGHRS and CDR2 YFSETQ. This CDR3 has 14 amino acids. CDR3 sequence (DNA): TGCGCCAGCAGCCCGTTAGGGGCCAACACTGAAGCTTTCTTT. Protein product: CASSPLGANTEAFF.

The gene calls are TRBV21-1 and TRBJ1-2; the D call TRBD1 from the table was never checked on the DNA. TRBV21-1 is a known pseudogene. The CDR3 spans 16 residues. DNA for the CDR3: TGTGCCAGCAGCAGCCCGGGACAGGGGATTAACTATGGCTACACCTTC. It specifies CASSSPGQGINYGYTF.

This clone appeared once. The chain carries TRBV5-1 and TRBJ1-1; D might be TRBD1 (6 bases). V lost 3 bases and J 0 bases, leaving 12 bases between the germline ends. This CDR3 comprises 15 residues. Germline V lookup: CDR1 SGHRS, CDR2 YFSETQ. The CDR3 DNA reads TGCGCCAGCAGCTCTGGACAGTTCATGAACACTGAAGCTTTCTTT. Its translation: CASSSGQFMNTEAFF.

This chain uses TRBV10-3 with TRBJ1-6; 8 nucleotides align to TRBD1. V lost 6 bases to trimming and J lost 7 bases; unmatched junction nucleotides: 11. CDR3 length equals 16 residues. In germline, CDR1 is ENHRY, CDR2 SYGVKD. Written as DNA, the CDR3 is TGTGCCATCAGGGAATCCGGACAGGGAGGAAATTCACCCCTCCACTTT. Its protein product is CAIRESGQGGNSPLHF.

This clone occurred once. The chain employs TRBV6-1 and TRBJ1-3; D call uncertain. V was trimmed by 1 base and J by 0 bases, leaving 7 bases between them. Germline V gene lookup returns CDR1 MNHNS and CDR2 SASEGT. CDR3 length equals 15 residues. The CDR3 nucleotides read TGTGCCAGCAGTGAAGGTGCAGTCTCTGGAAACACCATATATTTT. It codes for CASSEGAVSGNTIYF.

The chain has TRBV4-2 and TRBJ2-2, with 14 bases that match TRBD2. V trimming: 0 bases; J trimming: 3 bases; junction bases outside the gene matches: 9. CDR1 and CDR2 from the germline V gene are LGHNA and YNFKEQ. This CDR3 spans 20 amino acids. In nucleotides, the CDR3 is TGTGCCAGCAGCCAAGATTTGACTAGCGGGAGGGTTGTAGACACCGGGGAGCTGTTTTTT. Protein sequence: CASSQDLTSGRVVDTGELFF.